This TCR beta chain was captured in a study of memory CD4+ T cells and cytomegalovirus serostatus. General study findings and limits: CMV serostatus prediction reached median AUC approximately 0.95, or 0.91 with US-trained model.

About this clone: Its antigen remains unidentified.

In the study's own analysis: After removing out-of-frame reads, 2 million to 2.5 million distinct TCRbeta sequences remained. Sequenced by immunoSEQ multiplex PCR; TCRdb stores in-frame clones only, minus some. D and trimming come from the DNA, and the V and J calls and clone size come from that table. This table holds some 54,000 clones, over 60% found once. The sort gate was single viable CD3+CD4+CD8-CD45RO+ cells for memory CD4+ T cells. The CDR3 spans 14 residues. Germline V gene sequence: CDR1 MNHEY, CDR2 SVGAGI. V was cut by 5 bases and J by 1 base, with 11 bases left in between. The sample comprised memory CD4+ T cells from blood. The source of this sequence is an adult in good health and CMV-seropositive. The chain combines TRBV6-5 with TRBJ1-1, with D hard to call. The CDR3 sequence is CASSTLGWNTEAFF. In DNA, the CDR3 is TGTGCCAGCAGTACCCTAGGATGGAACACTGAAGCTTTCTTT.